This TCR beta chain comes out of a study of blood T cell repertoires in COVID-19. Across the study: From T cells, B-cell-depleted T cells, or PBMCs came the material, which was cDNA or gDNA.

Germline V gives CDR1 DFQATT, CDR2 SNEGSKA (reference sequence). The CDR3 runs 14 residues. Trimming cost V 3 bases and J 3 bases; bases outside gene matches: 5. The data were produced by immunoSEQ multiplex PCR, yet TCRdb's version contains in-frame clones alone and is incomplete. Among about 160,000 clones listed, about four fifths were seen once. The sequencing sample was made of peripheral blood. The gene calls are TRBV20-1 and TRBJ2-1, with 7 bases aligning to TRBD1. The sequence derives from a human donor with acute or convalescent COVID-19. The donor label of this sample is uncertain. CDR3 sequence: CSASSPGGYNEQFF. The CDR3 DNA reads TGCAGTGCTAGTTCCCCAGGGGGCTACAATGAGCAGTTCTTC.